The clone carrying this T cell receptor (beta chain) has just a few counts. As yet, its antigen is unknown. This sample is part of a study of T cells in Graves' hyperthyroidism and ophthalmopathy. Study conclusions and caveats: Among clonotypes expanded in thyroid above 0.001, most were also found in blood.

From RNA transcripts, TCR beta CDR3 regions were amplified. The HTBI primer set served for first-round RT-PCR of the TCR CDR3. TCRdb ran MiXCR on the multiplex PCR reads and lists one entry per CDR3 protein. The sample consists of about 420,000 distinct CDR3 sequences, more than 15% of them appearing once. Germline V gene data show CDR1 as MRHNA and CDR2 as SNTAGT. V lost 8 bases to trimming and J lost 0 bases; unmatched junction nucleotides: 24. This CDR3 is built from 21 residues. For Graves' hyperthyroidism to be stable, ophthalmopathy could not progress within 18 months. Not enrolled were patients with uncontrolled infection, other autoimmune disease, pregnancy or lactation. The PBMCs were taken from around 10 ml of fresh peripheral blood.

V usage is TRBV6-4 and J usage is TRBJ2-1; 8 nucleotides line up with TRBD2. The sequence was obtained from a young woman with Graves' hyperthyroidism. The sequenced sample consisted of blood. CDR3 sequence: CASCPAAGGGGIWSSYNEQFF. Here the CDR3 DNA reads TGTGCCAGCTGTCCCGCCGCGGGTGGCGGGGGGATTTGGAGCTCCTACAATGAGCAGTTCTTC.